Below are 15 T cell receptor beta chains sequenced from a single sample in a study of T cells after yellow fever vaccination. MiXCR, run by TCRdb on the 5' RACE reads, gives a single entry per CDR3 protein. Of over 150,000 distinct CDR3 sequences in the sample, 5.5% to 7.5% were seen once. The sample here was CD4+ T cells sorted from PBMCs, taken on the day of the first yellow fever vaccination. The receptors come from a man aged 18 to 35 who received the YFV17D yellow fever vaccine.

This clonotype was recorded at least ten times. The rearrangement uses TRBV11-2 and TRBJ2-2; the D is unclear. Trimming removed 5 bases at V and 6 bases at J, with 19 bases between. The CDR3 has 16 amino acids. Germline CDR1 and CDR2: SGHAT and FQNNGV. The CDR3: CASSPRHPFGSGELFF. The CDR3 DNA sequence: TGTGCCAGCAGCCCACGACACCCATTTGGCTCCGGGGAGCTGTTTTTT.

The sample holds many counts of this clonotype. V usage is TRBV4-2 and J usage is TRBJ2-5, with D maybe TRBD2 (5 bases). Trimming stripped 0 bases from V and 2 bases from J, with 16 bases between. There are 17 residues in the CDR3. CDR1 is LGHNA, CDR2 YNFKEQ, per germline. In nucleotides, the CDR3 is TGTGCCAGCAGCCAAGATGACTATGGCGGTTCACAAGAGACCCAGTACTTC. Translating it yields CASSQDDYGGSQETQYF.

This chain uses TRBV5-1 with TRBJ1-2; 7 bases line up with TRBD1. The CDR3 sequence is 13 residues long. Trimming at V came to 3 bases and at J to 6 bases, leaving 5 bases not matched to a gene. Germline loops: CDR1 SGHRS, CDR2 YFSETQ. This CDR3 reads CASSSTGQDGYTF. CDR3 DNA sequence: TGCGCCAGCAGCTCGACTGGACAGGATGGCTACACCTTC.

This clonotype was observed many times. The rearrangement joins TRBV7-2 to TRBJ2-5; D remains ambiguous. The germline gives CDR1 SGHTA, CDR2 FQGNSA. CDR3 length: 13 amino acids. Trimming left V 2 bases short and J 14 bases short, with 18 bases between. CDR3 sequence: CASSLNPATGHYF. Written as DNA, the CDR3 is TGTGCCAGCAGCTTAAACCCCGCGACCGGGCATTACTTC.

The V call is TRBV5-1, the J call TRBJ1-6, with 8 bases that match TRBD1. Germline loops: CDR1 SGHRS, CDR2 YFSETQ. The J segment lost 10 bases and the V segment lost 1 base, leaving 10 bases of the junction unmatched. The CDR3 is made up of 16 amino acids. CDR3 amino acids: CASSLRQGRMNSPLHF. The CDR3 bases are TGCGCCAGCAGCTTGCGACAGGGGCGGATGAACTCACCCCTCCACTTT.

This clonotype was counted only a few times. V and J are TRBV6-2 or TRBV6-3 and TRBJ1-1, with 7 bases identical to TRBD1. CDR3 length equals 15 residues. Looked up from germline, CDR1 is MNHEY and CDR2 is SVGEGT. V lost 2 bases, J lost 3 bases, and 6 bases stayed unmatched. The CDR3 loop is CASSYRDRVDTEAFF. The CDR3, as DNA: TGTGCCAGCAGTTACCGTGACAGGGTTGACACTGAAGCTTTCTTT.

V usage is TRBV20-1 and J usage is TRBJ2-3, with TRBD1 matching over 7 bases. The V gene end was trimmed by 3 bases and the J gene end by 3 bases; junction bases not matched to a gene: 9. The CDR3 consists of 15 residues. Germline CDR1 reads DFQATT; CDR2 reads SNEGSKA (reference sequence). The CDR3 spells CSASARTGSTDTQYF. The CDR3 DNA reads TGCAGTGCTAGTGCCCGGACAGGATCAACAGATACGCAGTATTTT.

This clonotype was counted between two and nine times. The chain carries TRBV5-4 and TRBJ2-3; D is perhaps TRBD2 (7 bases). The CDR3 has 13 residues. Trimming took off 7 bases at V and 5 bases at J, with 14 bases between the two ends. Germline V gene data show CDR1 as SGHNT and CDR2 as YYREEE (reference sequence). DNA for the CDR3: TGTGCCAGCTTCGGGGGGCGTGGAGATACGCAGTATTTT. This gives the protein CASFGGRGDTQYF. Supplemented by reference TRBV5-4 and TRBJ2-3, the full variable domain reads ETGVTQSPTHLIKTRGQQVTLRCSSQSGHNTVSWYQQALGQGPQFIFQYYREEENGRGNFPPRFSGLQFPNYSSELNVNALELDDSALYLCASFGGRGDTQYFGPGTRLTVL.

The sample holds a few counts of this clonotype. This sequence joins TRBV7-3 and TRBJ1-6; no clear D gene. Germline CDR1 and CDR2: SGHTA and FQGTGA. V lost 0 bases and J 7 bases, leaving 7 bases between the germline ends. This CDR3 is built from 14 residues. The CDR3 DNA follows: TGTGCCAGCAGCTTAACGGCGGCGAATTCACCCCTCCACTTT. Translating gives CASSLTAANSPLHF. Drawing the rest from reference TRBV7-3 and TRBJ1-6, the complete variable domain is GAGVSQTPSNKVTEKGKYVELRCDPISGHTALYWYRQSLGQGPEFLIYFQGTGAADDSGLPNDRFFAVRPEGSVSTLKIQRTERGDSAVYLCASSLTAANSPLHFGNGTRLTVT.

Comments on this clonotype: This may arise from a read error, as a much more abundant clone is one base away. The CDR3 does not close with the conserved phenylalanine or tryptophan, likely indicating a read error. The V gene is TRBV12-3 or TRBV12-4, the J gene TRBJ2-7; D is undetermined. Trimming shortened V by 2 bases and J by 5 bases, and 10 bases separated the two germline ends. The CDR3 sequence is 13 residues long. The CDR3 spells CASSLSAPNEQYL. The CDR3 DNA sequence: TGTGCCAGCAGTTTAAGCGCCCCGAACGAGCAGTACCTC.

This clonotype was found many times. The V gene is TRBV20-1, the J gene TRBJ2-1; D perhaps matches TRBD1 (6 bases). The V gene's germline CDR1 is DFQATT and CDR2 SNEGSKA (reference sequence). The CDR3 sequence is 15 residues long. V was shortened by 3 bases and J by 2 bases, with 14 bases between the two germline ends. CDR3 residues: CSARRSTGPYNEQFF. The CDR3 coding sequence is TGCAGTGCTAGGAGATCGACAGGCCCCTACAATGAGCAGTTCTTC.

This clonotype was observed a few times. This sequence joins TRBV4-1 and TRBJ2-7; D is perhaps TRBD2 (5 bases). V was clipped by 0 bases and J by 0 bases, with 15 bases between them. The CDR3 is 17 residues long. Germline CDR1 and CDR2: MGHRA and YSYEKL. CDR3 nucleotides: TGCGCCAGCAGCCAAGAGGAGGCAGGACCTGACTCCTACGAGCAGTACTTC. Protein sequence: CASSQEEAGPDSYEQYF.

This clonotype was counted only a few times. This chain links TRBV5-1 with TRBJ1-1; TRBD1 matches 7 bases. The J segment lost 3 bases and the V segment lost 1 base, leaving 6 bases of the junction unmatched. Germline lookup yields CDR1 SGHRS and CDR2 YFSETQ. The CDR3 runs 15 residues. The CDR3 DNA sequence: TGCGCCAGCAGCTTGACAGGGGTCCCCTACACTGAAGCTTTCTTT. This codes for CASSLTGVPYTEAFF.

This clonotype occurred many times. CDR3 region: CASSSYHRDEQFF. The CDR3 coding sequence is TGTGCCAGCAGTTCCTACCATCGGGATGAGCAGTTCTTC. This chain joins TRBV12-3 or TRBV12-4 and TRBJ2-1; D not certain. CDR3 length equals 13 residues. Trimming left V 4 bases short and J 8 bases short, with 12 bases between.

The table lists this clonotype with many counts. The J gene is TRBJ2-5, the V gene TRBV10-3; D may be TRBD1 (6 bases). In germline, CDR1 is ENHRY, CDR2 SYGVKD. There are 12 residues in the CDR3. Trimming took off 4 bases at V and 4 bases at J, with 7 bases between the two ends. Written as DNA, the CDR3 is TGTGCCATCAGTGTACAGGGAGAGACCCAGTACTTC. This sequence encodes CAISVQGETQYF.